The subject of this entry is one TCR beta chain. Its antigen is unidentified. Germline V gene lookup returns CDR1 SNHLY and CDR2 FYNNEI. V lost 8 bases and J lost 3, with 11 bases in between. This CDR3 is 13 amino acids long. These data come from a study of T cells in Graves' hyperthyroidism and ophthalmopathy. General study points: The model made its ophthalmopathy prediction, and onset followed a median approximately 7 months later. Most clonotypes that expanded in the thyroid above 0.001 also showed up in blood.

RNA transcripts yielded amplified TCR beta CDR3 regions. The HTBI primer set was used in a first-round RT-PCR of the TCR CDR3. Each CDR3 protein gets one entry after TCRdb re-called the multiplex PCR reads with MiXCR. The sample records about 540,000 distinct CDR3 sequences, about half being singletons. Stable Graves' hyperthyroidism meant no ophthalmopathy progression within 18 months. Clinical symptoms, serum thyroxine, TRAb, thyroid ultrasound and orbital computed tomography informed diagnoses. V and J are TRBV2 and TRBJ1-5; no reliable D call. Sequenced: peripheral blood or thyroid tissue (not recorded which). The receptor was isolated from a woman under 30 with Graves' hyperthyroidism. The CDR3 sequence is CASLEVINQPQHF. The CDR3 coding sequence is TGTGCCAGCCTTGAGGTTATCAATCAGCCCCAGCATTTT. Looking up the rest from reference TRBV2 and TRBJ1-5 gives the full variable domain: EPEVTQTPSHQVTQMGQEVILRCVPISNHLYFYWYRQILGQKVEFLVSFYNNEISEKSEIFDDQFSVERPDGSNFTLKIRSTKLEDSAMYFCASLEVINQPQHFGDGTRLSIL.